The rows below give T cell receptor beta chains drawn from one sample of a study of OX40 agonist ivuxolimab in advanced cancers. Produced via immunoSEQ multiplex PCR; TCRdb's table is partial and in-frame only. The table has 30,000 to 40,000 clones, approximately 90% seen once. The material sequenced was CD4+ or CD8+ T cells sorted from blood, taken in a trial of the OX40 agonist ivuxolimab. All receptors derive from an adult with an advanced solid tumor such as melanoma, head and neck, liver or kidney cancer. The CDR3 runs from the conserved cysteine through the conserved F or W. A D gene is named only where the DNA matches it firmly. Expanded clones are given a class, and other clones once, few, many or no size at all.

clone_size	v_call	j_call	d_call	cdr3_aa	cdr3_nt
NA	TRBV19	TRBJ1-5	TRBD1	CASTSGGLQPQHF	TGTGCCAGTACATCAGGGGGCTTACAGCCCCAGCATTTT
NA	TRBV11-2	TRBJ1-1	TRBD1	CASSLGQGAWGAFF	TGTGCCAGCAGCCTGGGACAGGGGGCTTGGGGAGCTTTCTTT
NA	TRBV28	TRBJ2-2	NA	CASSFGGGELFF	TGTGCCAGCAGTTTTGGGGGCGGGGAGCTGTTTTTT
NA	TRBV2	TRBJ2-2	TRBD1	CASTTGTANTGELFF	TGTGCCAGCACCACCGGGACAGCGAACACCGGGGAGCTGTTTTTT
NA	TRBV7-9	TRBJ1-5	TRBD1	CASSLGQGPGPQHF	TGTGCCAGCAGCTTAGGACAGGGCCCAGGGCCCCAGCATTTT
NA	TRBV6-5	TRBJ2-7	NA	CASSRDQAYEQYF	TGTGCCAGCTCAAGGGACCAAGCCTACGAGCAGTACTTC
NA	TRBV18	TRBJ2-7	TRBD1	CASSPPGTGVLYEQYF	TGTGCCAGCTCACCTCCTGGGACAGGGGTTCTCTACGAGCAGTACTTC
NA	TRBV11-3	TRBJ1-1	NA	CASSLDQNTEAFF	TGTGCCAGCAGCTTAGATCAGAACACTGAAGCTTTCTTT
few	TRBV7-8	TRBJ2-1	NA	CASSLAGTALYEQFF	TGTGCCAGCAGCTTGGCCGGGACTGCCTTATATGAGCAGTTCTTC
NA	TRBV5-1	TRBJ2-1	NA	CASSSDLLTYNEQFF	TGCGCCAGCAGTTCCGATTTACTTACCTACAATGAGCAGTTCTTC
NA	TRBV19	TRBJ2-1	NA	CASSFRDGDNEQFF	TGTGCCAGTAGTTTCCGGGACGGGGACAATGAGCAGTTCTTC
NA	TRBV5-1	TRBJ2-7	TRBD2	CASSLWTSGSNSYEQYF	TGCGCCAGCAGCTTATGGACTAGCGGGAGTAACTCCTACGAGCAGTACTTC
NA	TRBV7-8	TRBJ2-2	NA	CASSSTNTGELFF	TGTGCCAGCAGCTCAACGAACACCGGGGAGCTGTTTTTT
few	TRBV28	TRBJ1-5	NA	CASSLAGEQPQHF	TGTGCCAGCAGTTTAGCAGGGGAGCAGCCCCAGCATTTT
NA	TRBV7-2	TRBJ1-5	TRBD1	CASTGQGNQPQHF	TGTGCCAGCACGGGACAGGGCAATCAGCCCCAGCATTTT
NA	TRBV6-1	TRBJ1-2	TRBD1	CASRTGMSNYGYTF	TGTGCCAGCAGGACAGGGATGAGCAACTATGGCTACACCTTC
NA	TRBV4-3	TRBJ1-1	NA	CASSQDGRGLAFF	TGCGCCAGCAGCCAAGATGGGCGGGGTCTAGCTTTCTTT
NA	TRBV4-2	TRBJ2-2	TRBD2	CASSRGLVMGPNTGELFF	TGTGCCAGCAGCCGAGGACTAGTGATGGGACCCAACACCGGGGAGCTGTTTTTT
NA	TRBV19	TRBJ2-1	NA	CASSPGTDTNEQFF	TGTGCCAGTAGTCCCGGGACTGATACCAATGAGCAGTTCTTC
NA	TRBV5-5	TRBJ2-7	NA	CASSLSGGSDYEQYF	TGTGCCAGCAGCTTGTCTGGGGGGAGCGACTACGAGCAGTACTTC
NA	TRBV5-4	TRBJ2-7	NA	CASSLSARQTYEQYF	TGTGCCAGCAGCCTGAGTGCCCGACAAACCTACGAGCAGTACTTC
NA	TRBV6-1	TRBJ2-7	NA	CAIQLGQPYEQYF	TGTGCCATCCAACTAGGACAGCCCTACGAGCAGTACTTC
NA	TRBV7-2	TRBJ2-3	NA	CASSPGFFGTDTQYF	TGTGCCAGCAGCCCAGGGTTTTTTGGCACAGATACGCAGTATTTT
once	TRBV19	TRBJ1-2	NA	CASSSRVSNYGYTF	TGTGCCAGTAGTTCCAGGGTTTCTAACTATGGCTACACCTTC
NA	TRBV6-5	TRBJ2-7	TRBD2	CASSPTSGSGHEQYF	TGTGCCAGCAGTCCAACTAGCGGGAGTGGGCACGAGCAGTACTTC
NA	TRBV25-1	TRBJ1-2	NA	CASRTPHHGYTF	TGTGCCAGCAGGACACCGCACCATGGCTACACCTTC
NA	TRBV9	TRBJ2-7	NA	CASSVALATEQYF	TGTGCCAGCAGCGTAGCCCTAGCGACCGAGCAGTACTTC
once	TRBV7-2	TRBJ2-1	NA	CASSPYRFEQFF	TGTGCCAGCAGTCCTTACAGGTTCGAGCAGTTCTTC
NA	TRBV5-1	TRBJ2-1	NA	CASSYPINNEQFF	TGCGCCAGCAGCTACCCTATTAACAATGAGCAGTTCTTC
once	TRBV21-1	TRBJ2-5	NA	CASSKGDRGFETQYF	TGTGCCAGCAGCAAAGGGGACAGGGGGTTTGAGACCCAGTACTTC
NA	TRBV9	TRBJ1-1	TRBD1	CASSPGQGHTEAFF	TGTGCCAGCAGCCCGGGACAGGGCCACACTGAAGCTTTCTTT
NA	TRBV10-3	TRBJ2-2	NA	CAIRGSGTPTWGTGELFF	TGTGCCATCAGGGGCTCCGGGACACCTACCTGGGGAACCGGGGAGCTGTTTTTT
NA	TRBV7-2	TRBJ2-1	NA	CASSLGWEGREQFF	TGTGCCAGCAGCTTAGGGTGGGAAGGTCGGGAGCAGTTCTTC
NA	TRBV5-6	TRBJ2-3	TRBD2	CASSHTSGSNTQYF	TGTGCCAGCAGCCACACTAGCGGGAGTAATACGCAGTATTTT
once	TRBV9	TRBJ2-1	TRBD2	CASSVLRLAGYNEQFF	TGTGCCAGCAGCGTCCTTCGACTAGCGGGTTACAATGAGCAGTTCTTC
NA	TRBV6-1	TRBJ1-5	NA	CASRQDIRAYQPQHF	TGTGCCAGCAGGCAGGACATACGGGCATATCAGCCCCAGCATTTT
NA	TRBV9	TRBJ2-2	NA	CASSPFADRTGELFF	TGTGCCAGCAGCCCCTTCGCGGATCGGACCGGGGAGCTGTTTTTT
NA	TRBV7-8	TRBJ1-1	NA	CASSSRVADTEAFF	TGTGCCAGCAGCTCTCGGGTGGCGGACACTGAAGCTTTCTTT
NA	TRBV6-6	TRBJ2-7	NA	CASSLVGANEQYF	TGTGCCAGCAGTCTAGTAGGGGCCAACGAGCAGTACTTC
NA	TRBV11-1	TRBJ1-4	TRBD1	CASSLQGGFNEKLFF	TGTGCCAGCAGCTTACAGGGGGGTTTTAATGAAAAACTGTTTTTT
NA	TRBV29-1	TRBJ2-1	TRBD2	CSVVASGSSPYNEQFF	TGCAGCGTTGTGGCTAGCGGGAGTTCCCCCTACAATGAGCAGTTCTTC
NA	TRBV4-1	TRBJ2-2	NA	CASSLTRWETDTGELFF	TGCGCCAGCAGCCTCACCCGGTGGGAAACGGACACCGGGGAGCTGTTTTTT
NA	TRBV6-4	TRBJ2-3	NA	CASSPGHTYTDAQYF	TGTGCCAGCAGCCCTGGACACACCTACACAGATGCGCAGTATTTT
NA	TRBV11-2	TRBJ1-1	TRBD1	CASSFTYRGRRNTEAFF	TGTGCCAGCAGCTTCACGTACAGGGGGCGCCGGAACACTGAAGCTTTCTTT
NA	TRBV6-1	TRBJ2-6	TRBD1	CASSGPGQRSGANVLTF	TGTGCCAGCAGTGGGCCGGGACAGCGCTCTGGGGCCAACGTCCTGACTTTC
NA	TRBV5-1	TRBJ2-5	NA	CASSFMGLETQYF	TGCGCCAGCAGCTTCATGGGGTTGGAGACCCAGTACTTC
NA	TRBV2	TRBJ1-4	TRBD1	CASSEAKYRGLNEKLFF	TGTGCCAGCAGTGAAGCAAAATACAGGGGGCTTAATGAAAAACTGTTTTTT
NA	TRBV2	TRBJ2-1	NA	CASSGRRQEQFF	TGTGCCAGCAGTGGCCGCAGGCAGGAGCAGTTCTTC
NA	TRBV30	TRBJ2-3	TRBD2	CAWSANLAGGADTQYF	TGTGCCTGGAGTGCAAACTTGGCGGGAGGGGCAGATACGCAGTATTTT
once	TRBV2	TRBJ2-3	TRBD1	CASSESGQAPVADTQYF	TGTGCCAGCAGTGAATCCGGACAGGCCCCCGTGGCAGATACGCAGTATTTT
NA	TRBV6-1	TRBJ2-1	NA	CASREIVYNEQFF	TGTGCCAGCAGGGAGATCGTTTACAATGAGCAGTTCTTC